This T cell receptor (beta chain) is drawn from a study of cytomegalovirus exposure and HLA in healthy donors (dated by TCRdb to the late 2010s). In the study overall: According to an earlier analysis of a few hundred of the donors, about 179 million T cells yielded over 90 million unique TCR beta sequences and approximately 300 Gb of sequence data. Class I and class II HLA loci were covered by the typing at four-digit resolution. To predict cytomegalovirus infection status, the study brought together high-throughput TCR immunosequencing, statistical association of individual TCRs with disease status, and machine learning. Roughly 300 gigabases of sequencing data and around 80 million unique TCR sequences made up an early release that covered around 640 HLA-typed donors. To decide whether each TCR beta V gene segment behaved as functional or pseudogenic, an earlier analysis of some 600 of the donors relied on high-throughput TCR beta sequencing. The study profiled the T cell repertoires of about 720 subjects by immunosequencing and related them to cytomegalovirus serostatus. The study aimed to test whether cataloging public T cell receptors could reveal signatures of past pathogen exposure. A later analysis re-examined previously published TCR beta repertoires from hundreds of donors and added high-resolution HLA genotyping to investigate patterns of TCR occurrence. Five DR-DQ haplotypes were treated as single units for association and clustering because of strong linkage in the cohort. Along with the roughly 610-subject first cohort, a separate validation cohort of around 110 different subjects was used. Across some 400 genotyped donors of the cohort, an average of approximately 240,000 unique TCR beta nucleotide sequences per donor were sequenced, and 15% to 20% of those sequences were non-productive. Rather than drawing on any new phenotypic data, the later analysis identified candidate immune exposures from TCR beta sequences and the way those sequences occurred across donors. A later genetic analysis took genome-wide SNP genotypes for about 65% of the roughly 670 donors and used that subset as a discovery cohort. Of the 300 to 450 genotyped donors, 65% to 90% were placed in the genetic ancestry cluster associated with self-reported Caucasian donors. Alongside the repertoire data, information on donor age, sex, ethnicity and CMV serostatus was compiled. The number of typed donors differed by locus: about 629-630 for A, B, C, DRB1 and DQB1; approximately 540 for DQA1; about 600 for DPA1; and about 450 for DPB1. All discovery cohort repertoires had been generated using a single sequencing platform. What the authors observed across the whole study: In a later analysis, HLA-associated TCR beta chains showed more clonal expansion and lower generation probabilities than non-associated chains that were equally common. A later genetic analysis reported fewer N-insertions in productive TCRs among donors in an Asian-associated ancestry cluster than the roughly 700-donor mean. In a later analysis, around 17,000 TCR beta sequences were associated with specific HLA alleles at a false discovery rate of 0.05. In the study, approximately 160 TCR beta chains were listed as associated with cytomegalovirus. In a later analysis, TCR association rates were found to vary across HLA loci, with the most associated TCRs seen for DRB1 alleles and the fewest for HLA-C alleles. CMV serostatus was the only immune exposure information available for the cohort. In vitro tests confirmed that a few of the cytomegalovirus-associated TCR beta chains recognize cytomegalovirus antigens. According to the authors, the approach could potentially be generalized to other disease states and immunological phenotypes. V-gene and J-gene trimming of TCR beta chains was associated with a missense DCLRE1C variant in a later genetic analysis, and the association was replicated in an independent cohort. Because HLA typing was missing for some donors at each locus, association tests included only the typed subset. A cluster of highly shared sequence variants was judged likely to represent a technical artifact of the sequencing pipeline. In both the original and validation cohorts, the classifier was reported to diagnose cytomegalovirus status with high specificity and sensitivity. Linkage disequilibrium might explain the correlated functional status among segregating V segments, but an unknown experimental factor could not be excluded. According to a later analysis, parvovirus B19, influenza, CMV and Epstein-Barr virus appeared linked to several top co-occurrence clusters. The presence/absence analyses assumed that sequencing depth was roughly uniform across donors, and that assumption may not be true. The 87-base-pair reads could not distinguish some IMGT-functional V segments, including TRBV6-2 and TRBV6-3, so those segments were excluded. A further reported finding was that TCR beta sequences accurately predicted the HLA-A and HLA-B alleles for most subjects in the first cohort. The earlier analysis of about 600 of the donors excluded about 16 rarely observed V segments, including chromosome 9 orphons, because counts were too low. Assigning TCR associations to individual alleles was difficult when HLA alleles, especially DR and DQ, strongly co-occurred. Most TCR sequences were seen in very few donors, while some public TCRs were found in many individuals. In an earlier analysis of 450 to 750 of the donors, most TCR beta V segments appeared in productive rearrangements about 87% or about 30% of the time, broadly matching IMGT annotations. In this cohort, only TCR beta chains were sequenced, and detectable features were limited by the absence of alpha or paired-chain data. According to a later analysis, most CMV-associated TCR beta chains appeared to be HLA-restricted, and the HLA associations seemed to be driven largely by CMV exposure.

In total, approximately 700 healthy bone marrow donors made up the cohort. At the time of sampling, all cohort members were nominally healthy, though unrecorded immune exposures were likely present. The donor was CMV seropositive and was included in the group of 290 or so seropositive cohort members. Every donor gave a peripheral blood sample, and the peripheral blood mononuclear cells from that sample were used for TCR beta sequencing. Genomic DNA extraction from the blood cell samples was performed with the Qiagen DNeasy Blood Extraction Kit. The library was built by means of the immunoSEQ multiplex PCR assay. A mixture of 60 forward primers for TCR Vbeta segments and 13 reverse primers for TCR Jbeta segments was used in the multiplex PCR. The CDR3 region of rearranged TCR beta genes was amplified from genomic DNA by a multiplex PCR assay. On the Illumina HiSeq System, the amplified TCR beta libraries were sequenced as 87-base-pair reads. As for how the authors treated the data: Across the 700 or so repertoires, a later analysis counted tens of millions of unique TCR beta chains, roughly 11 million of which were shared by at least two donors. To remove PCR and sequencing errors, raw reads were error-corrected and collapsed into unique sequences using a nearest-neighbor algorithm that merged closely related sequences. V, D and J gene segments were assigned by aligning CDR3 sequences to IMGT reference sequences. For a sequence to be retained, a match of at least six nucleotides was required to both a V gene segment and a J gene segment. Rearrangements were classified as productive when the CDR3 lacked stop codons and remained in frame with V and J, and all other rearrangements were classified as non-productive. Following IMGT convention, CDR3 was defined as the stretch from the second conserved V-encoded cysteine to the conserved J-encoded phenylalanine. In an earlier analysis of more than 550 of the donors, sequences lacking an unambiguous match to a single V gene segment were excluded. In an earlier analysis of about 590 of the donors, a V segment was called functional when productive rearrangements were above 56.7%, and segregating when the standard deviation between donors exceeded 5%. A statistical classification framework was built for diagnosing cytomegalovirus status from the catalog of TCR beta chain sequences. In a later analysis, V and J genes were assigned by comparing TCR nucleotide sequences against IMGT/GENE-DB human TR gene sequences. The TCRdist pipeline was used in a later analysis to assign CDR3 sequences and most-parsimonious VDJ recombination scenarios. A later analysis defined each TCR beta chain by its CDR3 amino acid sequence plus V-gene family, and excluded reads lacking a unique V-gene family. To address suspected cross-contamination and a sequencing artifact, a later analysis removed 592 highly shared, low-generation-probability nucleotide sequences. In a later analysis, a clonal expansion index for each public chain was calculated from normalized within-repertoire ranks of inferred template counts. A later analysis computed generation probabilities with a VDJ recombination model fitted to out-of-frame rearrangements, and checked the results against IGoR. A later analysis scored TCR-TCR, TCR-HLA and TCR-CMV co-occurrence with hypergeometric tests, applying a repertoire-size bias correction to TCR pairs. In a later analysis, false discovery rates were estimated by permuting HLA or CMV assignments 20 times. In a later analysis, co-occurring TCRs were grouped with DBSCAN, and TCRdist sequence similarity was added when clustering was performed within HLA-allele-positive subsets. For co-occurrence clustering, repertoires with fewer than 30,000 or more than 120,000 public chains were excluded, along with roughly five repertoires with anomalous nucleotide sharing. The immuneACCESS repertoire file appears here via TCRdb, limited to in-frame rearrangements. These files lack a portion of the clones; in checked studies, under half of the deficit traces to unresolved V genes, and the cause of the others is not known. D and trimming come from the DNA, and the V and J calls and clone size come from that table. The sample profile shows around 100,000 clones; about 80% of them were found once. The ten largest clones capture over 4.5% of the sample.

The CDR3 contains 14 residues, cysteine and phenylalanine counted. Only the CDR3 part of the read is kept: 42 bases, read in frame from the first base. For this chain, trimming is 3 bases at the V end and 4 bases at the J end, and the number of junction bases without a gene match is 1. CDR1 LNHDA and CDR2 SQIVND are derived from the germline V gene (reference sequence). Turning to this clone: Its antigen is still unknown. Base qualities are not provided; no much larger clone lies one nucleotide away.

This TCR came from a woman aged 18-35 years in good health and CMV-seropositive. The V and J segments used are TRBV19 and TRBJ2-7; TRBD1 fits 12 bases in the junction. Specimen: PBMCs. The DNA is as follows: TGTGCCAGTAGTATGGGACAGGGGGCTTACGAGCAGTACTTC. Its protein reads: CASSMGQGAYEQYF.